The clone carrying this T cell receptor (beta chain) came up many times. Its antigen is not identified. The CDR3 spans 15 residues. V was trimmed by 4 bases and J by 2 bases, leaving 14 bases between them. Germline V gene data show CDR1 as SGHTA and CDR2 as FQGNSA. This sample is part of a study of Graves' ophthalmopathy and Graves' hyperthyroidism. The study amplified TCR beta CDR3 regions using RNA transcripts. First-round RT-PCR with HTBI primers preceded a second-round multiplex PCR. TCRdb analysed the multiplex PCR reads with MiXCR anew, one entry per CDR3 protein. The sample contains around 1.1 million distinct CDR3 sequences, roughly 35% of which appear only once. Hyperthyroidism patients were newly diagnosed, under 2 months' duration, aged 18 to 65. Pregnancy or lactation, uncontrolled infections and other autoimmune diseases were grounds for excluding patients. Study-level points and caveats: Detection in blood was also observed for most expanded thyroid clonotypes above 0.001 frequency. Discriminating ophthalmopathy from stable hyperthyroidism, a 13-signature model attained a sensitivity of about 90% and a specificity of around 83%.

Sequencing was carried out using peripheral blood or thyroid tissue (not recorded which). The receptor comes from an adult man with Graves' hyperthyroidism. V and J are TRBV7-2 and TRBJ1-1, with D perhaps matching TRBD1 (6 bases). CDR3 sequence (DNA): TGTGCCAGCAGCTCCCCGCAAGGGGGTAACACTGAAGCTTTCTTT. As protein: CASSSPQGGNTEAFF.